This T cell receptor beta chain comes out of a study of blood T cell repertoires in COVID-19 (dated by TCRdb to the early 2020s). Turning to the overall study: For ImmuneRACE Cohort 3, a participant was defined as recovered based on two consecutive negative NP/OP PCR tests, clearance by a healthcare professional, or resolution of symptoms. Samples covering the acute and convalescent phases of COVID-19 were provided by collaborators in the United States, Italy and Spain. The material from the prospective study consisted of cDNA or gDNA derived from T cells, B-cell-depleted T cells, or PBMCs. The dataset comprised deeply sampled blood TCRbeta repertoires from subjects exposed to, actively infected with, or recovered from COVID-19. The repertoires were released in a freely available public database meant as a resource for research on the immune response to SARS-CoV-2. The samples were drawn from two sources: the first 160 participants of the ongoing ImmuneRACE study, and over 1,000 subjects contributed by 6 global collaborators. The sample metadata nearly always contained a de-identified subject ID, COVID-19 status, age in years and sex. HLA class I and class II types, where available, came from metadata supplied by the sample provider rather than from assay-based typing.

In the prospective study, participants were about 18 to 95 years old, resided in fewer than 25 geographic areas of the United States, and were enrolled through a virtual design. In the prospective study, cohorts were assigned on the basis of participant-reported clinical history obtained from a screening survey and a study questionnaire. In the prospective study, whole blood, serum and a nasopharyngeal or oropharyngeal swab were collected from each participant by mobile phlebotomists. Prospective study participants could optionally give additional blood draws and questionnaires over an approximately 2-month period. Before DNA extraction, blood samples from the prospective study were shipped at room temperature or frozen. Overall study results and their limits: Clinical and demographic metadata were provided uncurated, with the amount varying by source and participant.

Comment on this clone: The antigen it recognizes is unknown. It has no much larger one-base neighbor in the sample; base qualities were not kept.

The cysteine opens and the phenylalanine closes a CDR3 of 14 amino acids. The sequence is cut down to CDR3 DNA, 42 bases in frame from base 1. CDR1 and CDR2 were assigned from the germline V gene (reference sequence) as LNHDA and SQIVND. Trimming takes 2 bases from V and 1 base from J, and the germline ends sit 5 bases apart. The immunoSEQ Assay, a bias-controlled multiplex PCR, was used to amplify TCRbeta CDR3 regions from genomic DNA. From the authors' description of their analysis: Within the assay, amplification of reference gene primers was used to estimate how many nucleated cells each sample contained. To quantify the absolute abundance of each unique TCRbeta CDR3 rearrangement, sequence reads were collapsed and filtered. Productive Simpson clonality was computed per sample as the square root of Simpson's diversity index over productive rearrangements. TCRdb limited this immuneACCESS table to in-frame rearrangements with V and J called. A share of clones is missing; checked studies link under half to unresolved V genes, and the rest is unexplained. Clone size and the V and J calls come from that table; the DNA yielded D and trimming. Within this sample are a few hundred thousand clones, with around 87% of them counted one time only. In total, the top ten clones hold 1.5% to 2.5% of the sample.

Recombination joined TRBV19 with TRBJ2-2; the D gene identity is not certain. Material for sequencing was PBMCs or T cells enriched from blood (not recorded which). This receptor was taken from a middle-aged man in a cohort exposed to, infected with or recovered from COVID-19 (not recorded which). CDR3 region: CASSISWNTGELFF. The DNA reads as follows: TGTGCCAGTAGTATAAGCTGGAACACCGGGGAGCTGTTTTTT.